These T cell receptor beta chains were read from a single sample in a study of blood T cells in healthy people across ages. TCRdb itself ran the 5' RACE reads through MiXCR, one entry per CDR3 protein. The sample contains approximately 2,000,000 distinct CDR3 sequences, about two fifths of which appear only once. The sequenced material came from blood. The receptors come from a human donor in good health. Each CDR3 is given with its conserved first and last residue. Fields, in order: V gene, J gene, CDR3 length, CDR3 protein.

V gene: TRBV6-1
J gene: TRBJ2-3
CDR3 length: 13
CDR3 protein: CGSSVDSTDTQYF

V gene: TRBV5-6
J gene: TRBJ1-4
CDR3 length: 14
CDR3 protein: CASSLLRANEKLFF

V gene: TRBV29-1
J gene: TRBJ2-4
CDR3 length: 16
CDR3 protein: CSVSNQGSGAGDIQYF

V gene: TRBV25-1
J gene: TRBJ2-1
CDR3 length: 19
CDR3 protein: CVSSEQGLAGGLSYNEQFF

V gene: TRBV20-1
J gene: TRBJ2-3
CDR3 length: 14
CDR3 protein: CSAAGPLGTDTQYF

V gene: TRBV4-3
J gene: TRBJ2-7
CDR3 length: 16
CDR3 protein: CASSERTSGGPYEQYF

V gene: TRBV5-1
J gene: TRBJ2-3
CDR3 length: 15
CDR3 protein: CASSLQRPDADTQYF

V gene: TRBV14
J gene: TRBJ2-3
CDR3 length: 17
CDR3 protein: CASSPWPTGPSTDTQYF

V gene: TRBV4-1
J gene: TRBJ1-4
CDR3 length: 15
CDR3 protein: CASSLETGYNEKLFF

V gene: TRBV29-1
J gene: TRBJ1-2
CDR3 length: 12
CDR3 protein: CSAGQGANGYTF

V gene: TRBV7-9
J gene: TRBJ2-4
CDR3 length: 17
CDR3 protein: CASSPPARISAKNIQYF

V gene: TRBV7-9
J gene: TRBJ2-3
CDR3 length: 18
CDR3 protein: CASSLVGSGGSLTDTQYF

V gene: TRBV29-1
J gene: TRBJ1-2
CDR3 length: 12
CDR3 protein: CSVEDRQLSYTF

V gene: TRBV7-3
J gene: TRBJ1-2
CDR3 length: 14
CDR3 protein: CASSLQGDHYGYTF

V gene: TRBV20-1
J gene: TRBJ1-4
CDR3 length: 15
CDR3 protein: CSAREDLTTNEKLFF

V gene: TRBV20-1
J gene: TRBJ2-1
CDR3 length: 14
CDR3 protein: CSADSQGFPNEQFF

V gene: TRBV6-5
J gene: TRBJ2-4
CDR3 length: 13
CDR3 protein: CASSGRGDNIQYF

V gene: TRBV12-3/TRBV12-4
J gene: TRBJ1-2
CDR3 length: 13
CDR3 protein: CASSQGAFYGYTF

V gene: TRBV29-1
J gene: TRBJ2-3
CDR3 length: 15
CDR3 protein: CSVEPRSGGADTQYF

V gene: TRBV7-9
J gene: TRBJ2-1
CDR3 length: 15
CDR3 protein: CASYGSRGDYNEQFF

V gene: TRBV11-2
J gene: TRBJ1-1
CDR3 length: 19
CDR3 protein: CTSSQWVGDRALEDTEAFF

V gene: TRBV10-3
J gene: TRBJ2-2
CDR3 length: 15
CDR3 protein: CAIWQLRGNTGELFF

V gene: TRBV12-3/TRBV12-4
J gene: TRBJ2-3
CDR3 length: 14
CDR3 protein: CASTLAGAADTQYF

V gene: TRBV6-5
J gene: TRBJ2-5
CDR3 length: 12
CDR3 protein: CASSKYGGEKYF

V gene: TRBV10-3
J gene: TRBJ2-5
CDR3 length: 13
CDR3 protein: CAMSQGNQETQYF

V gene: TRBV7-8
J gene: TRBJ1-2
CDR3 length: 14
CDR3 protein: CASSSSDREHGYTF

V gene: TRBV5-6
J gene: TRBJ1-1
CDR3 length: 16
CDR3 protein: CASSLYGKGGNTEAFF

V gene: TRBV12-3/TRBV12-4
J gene: TRBJ1-2
CDR3 length: 14
CDR3 protein: CASSLLAAAGGYTF

V gene: TRBV11-2
J gene: TRBJ2-3
CDR3 length: 15
CDR3 protein: CASRLQGISTDTQYF

V gene: TRBV12-3/TRBV12-4
J gene: TRBJ2-5
CDR3 length: 13
CDR3 protein: CASSSLSSGTQDF

V gene: TRBV9
J gene: TRBJ1-5
CDR3 length: 15
CDR3 protein: CASSPTGGQNQPQHF

V gene: TRBV7-9
J gene: TRBJ2-1
CDR3 length: 19
CDR3 protein: CASSSPLAGGQGPNNEQFF

V gene: TRBV20-1
J gene: TRBJ1-5
CDR3 length: 16
CDR3 protein: CSAIDPRGLTNQPQHF

V gene: TRBV29-1
J gene: TRBJ2-7
CDR3 length: 14
CDR3 protein: CSVGPTGYSYEQYF

V gene: TRBV19
J gene: TRBJ1-2
CDR3 length: 17
CDR3 protein: CASSMQAHPRGANGYTF

V gene: TRBV20-1
J gene: TRBJ2-7
CDR3 length: 13
CDR3 protein: CSALGTATYEQYF

V gene: TRBV2
J gene: TRBJ2-1
CDR3 length: 13
CDR3 protein: CASSEDWVSEQFF

V gene: TRBV11-1
J gene: TRBJ2-3
CDR3 length: 15
CDR3 protein: CASSPEGTSGGTQYF

V gene: TRBV28
J gene: TRBJ2-5
CDR3 length: 14
CDR3 protein: CASSFTRNQETQYF

V gene: TRBV3-1
J gene: TRBJ2-7
CDR3 length: 14
CDR3 protein: CASSPGTGGLEQYF

V gene: TRBV27
J gene: TRBJ2-7
CDR3 length: 16
CDR3 protein: CASSSPRDRGGYEQYF

V gene: TRBV29-1
J gene: TRBJ2-3
CDR3 length: 14
CDR3 protein: CSVANSGRTDTQYF

V gene: TRBV20-1
J gene: TRBJ2-1
CDR3 length: 15
CDR3 protein: CSAVKSLGLGNEQFF

V gene: TRBV5-1
J gene: .
CDR3 length: 16
CDR3 protein: CASSLEASGVPYEQYF

V gene: TRBV12-3/TRBV12-4
J gene: TRBJ2-5
CDR3 length: 12
CDR3 protein: CASSPGTPGQYF

V gene: TRBV18
J gene: TRBJ2-7
CDR3 length: 12
CDR3 protein: CASSHRTGEQYF

V gene: TRBV19
J gene: .
CDR3 length: 18
CDR3 protein: CASSIRKHTGANYYEQYF

V gene: TRBV7-2
J gene: TRBJ1-2
CDR3 length: 15
CDR3 protein: CASSLGTGPHYGHTF

V gene: TRBV6-2/TRBV6-3
J gene: TRBJ2-3
CDR3 length: 13
CDR3 protein: CASSSLRGDTQYF

V gene: TRBV7-2
J gene: TRBJ1-5
CDR3 length: 15
CDR3 protein: CASSSGGWGNQPQHF

V gene: TRBV20-1
J gene: TRBJ2-3
CDR3 length: 15
CDR3 protein: CSAREWLAGADTQYF

V gene: TRBV3-1
J gene: TRBJ2-4
CDR3 length: 13
CDR3 protein: CARSQDLGYEQYF